These 32 T cell receptor beta chains were all obtained from the same sample, sequenced in a study of T cells after yellow fever vaccination (dated by TCRdb to between 2019 and 2020). Libraries were built with 5' RACE. The instrument given in TCRdb is Illumina HiSeq 2500. TCRdb itself trimmed the public reads at Q25 with fastp, ran MiXCR and retained productive beta chains. Each entry is one CDR3 protein sequence, shown with its most common DNA and genes. The sample table shows 150,000 or so distinct CDR3 sequences, and about 7% are seen once. More than 0.55% of the sample is taken by the ten largest. The treatment or condition label for this specimen denotes: live attenuated yellow fever vaccine strain. The sequencing used CD4+ T cells sorted from PBMCs, collected 10 days after the yellow fever booster vaccination. These receptor sequences come from a man aged 25-45 years who received the YFV17D yellow fever vaccine.

Many counts were recorded for this clonotype. The chain carries TRBV11-2 and TRBJ2-5; D call uncertain. Trimming left V 1 base short and J 5 bases short, with 11 bases between. The CDR3 loop spans 14 amino acids. CDR1 SGHAT and CDR2 FQNNGV come from the germline V gene. The CDR3 region is CASSLGSRWETQYF. The DNA of the CDR3 is TGTGCCAGCAGCTTAGGGAGTAGGTGGGAGACCCAGTACTTC.

This clonotype was picked up a small number of times. The chain employs TRBV7-7 and TRBJ2-1, with 14 bases lining up with TRBD2. The CDR3 covers 17 residues. CDR1 and CDR2 (germline): SSHAT, FNYEAQ (reference sequence). V lost 5 bases, J lost 4 bases, and 7 bases stayed unmatched. As DNA, the CDR3 is TGTGCCAGCAGCGACGGGACTAGCGGGAGTTTTTACAATGAGCAGTTCTTC. This gives the protein CASSDGTSGSFYNEQFF.

In this sample, this clonotype turned up many times. The chain uses TRBV2 and TRBJ2-7, with D uncertain. Germline CDR1 reads SNHLY; CDR2 reads FYNNEI. This CDR3 spans 14 amino acids. The V end lost 4 bases, the J end lost 3 bases, and 13 bases lay between the germline ends. CDR3: CASSVLLRYYEQYF. CDR3 DNA: TGTGCCAGCAGTGTTTTGTTACGCTACTACGAGCAGTACTTC.

This clonotype was counted ten times or more. J is TRBJ2-7 and V is TRBV29-1; D remains ambiguous. The CDR3 has 12 amino acids. With 4 bases removed from V and 4 bases from J, the gap between germline ends came to 11 bases. Looked up from germline, CDR1 is SQVTM and CDR2 is ANQGSEA. The CDR3 is CSVGSGLYEQYF. In nucleotides, the CDR3 is TGCAGCGTTGGCTCAGGCCTTTACGAGCAGTACTTC.

This clonotype was counted ten times or more. CDR3 bases: TGTGCCAGCAGCCAGGGCATTACCTACGAGCAGTACTTC. Its protein product is CASSQGITYEQYF. The chain carries TRBV16 and TRBJ2-7; the D is unclear. CDR1 and CDR2 from the germline V gene are KGHSY and FQNENV. Trimming shortened V by 3 bases and J by 2 bases, and 8 bases separated the two germline ends. This CDR3 spans 13 amino acids.

Concerning this clonotype: This may be a read error, as it is one base from a much larger clone. The chain employs TRBV18 and TRBJ2-2, with D maybe TRBD2 (5 bases). The CDR3 sequence is 15 residues long. Looked up from germline, CDR1 is KGHSH and CDR2 is LQKENI. CDR3 sequence (DNA): TGTGCCAACTCACCGGCCAGCGGAGACACCGGGGAGCTGTTTTTT. It yields the protein CANSPASGDTGELFF.

This clonotype was seen at least ten times. The J gene is TRBJ2-7, the V gene TRBV5-1, with 8 positions matching TRBD1. CDR1 SGHRS and CDR2 YFSETQ come from the germline V gene. This CDR3 is built from 15 residues. The junction had 7 bases not matched to a gene; V was cut back by 0 bases and J by 5 bases. CDR3 residues: CASSLGGTGGHEQYF. The CDR3 DNA reads TGCGCCAGCAGCTTGGGGGGGACAGGAGGACACGAGCAGTACTTC.

This clonotype appeared many times. The chain links TRBV6-2 or TRBV6-3 to TRBJ1-2; TRBD1 might be the D (5 bases). The germline V gene encodes CDR1 MNHEY and CDR2 SVGEGT. Trimming took off 6 bases at V and 8 bases at J, with 22 bases between the two ends. The CDR3 runs to 15 residues. CDR3 nucleotides: TGTGCCAGCAGCCACCTGACAGCCACCTCCGGGGGCTACACCTTC. Its translation is CASSHLTATSGGYTF.

This clonotype occurred many times. The V gene is TRBV12-3 or TRBV12-4, the J gene TRBJ2-5; tentative D call: TRBD2 (6 bases). The germline V and J ends were trimmed by 2 bases and 5 bases, with 12 bases remaining between them. This CDR3 contains 14 residues. CDR3 residues: CASSLRAGRETQYF. The DNA for the CDR3 is TGTGCCAGCAGTTTAAGGGCGGGAAGGGAGACCCAGTACTTC.

This clonotype was found many times. The chain joins TRBV10-3 to TRBJ1-2, with D maybe TRBD1 (6 bases). The V and J ends lost 11 bases and 4 bases respectively, with 14 bases between them. The CDR3 sequence is 12 residues long. The germline V gene encodes CDR1 ENHRY and CDR2 SYGVKD. The CDR3: CASRGDSYGYTF. The CDR3 bases are TGTGCCTCAAGGGGGGATAGCTATGGCTACACCTTC.

This clonotype came up many times. The V call is TRBV7-7, the J call TRBJ2-3, with D hard to call. With 5 bases removed from V and 2 bases from J, the gap between germline ends came to 11 bases. Germline V gives CDR1 SSHAT, CDR2 FNYEAQ (reference sequence). The CDR3 extends over 14 amino acids. CDR3 coding DNA: TGTGCCAGCAGCCTTAGCAGTCACACAGATACGCAGTATTTT. It encodes CASSLSSHTDTQYF.

This clonotype was observed at least ten times. This CDR3 reads CASRGQGLIETQYF. The CDR3 nucleotides read TGTGCCAGCAGGGGACAGGGGTTGATAGAGACCCAGTACTTC. This rearrangement joins TRBV25-1 to TRBJ2-5; 10 bases align to TRBD1. J gave up 4 bases and V 6 bases, and 5 bases lay outside the gene matches. Germline V gives CDR1 MGHDK, CDR2 SYGVNS. The CDR3 is 14 residues long.

The CDR3 nucleotides are TGTGCCTGGAGTAAGGCCAATGAGCAGTTCTTC. It yields the protein CAWSKANEQFF. The genes are TRBV30 and TRBJ2-1; D is uncertain. Between the trimmed V and J ends, which lost 2 bases and 6 bases, there was a span of 5 bases. The CDR3 consists of 11 residues. Germline loops: CDR1 GTSNPN, CDR2 SVGIG (reference sequence).

This clonotype appeared many times. The V call is TRBV12-3 or TRBV12-4, the J call TRBJ1-1; D unresolved. CDR3 length equals 14 residues. V dropped 5 bases and J dropped 1 base, with 11 bases sitting between them. CDR3 loop: CASSAIDKNTEAFF. CDR3 in DNA: TGTGCCAGCAGTGCAATTGACAAGAACACTGAAGCTTTCTTT.

CDR3 nucleotides: TGTGCCAGCTCACCAGGACAAGGCCCAAGAGGCTACACCTTC. It codes for CASSPGQGPRGYTF. V and J are TRBV18 and TRBJ1-2; possible D gene TRBD1, 5 bases. The germline V gene encodes CDR1 KGHSH and CDR2 LQKENI. CDR3 length equals 14 residues. V dropped 2 bases and J dropped 8 bases, with 15 bases sitting between them.

This clonotype came up many times. This chain joins TRBV2 and TRBJ1-4; the D gene is possibly TRBD1 (6 bases). Germline lookup yields CDR1 SNHLY and CDR2 FYNNEI. Trimming left V 6 bases short and J 6 bases short, with 20 bases between. CDR3 length: 16 residues. The CDR3 loop is CASRDLLTGQHEKLFF. The CDR3 bases are TGTGCCAGCAGAGATCTCCTAACAGGGCAGCATGAAAAACTGTTTTTT.

This clonotype was picked up many times. The chain carries TRBV20-1 and TRBJ2-2, with 10 bases lining up with TRBD2. With V trimmed by 5 bases and J by 5 bases, 8 bases remained unmatched. The germline gives CDR1 DFQATT, CDR2 SNEGSKA (reference sequence). CDR3 size: 15 residues. CDR3 nucleotide sequence: TGCAGTGCTCCCCTAGCGGGAGTTCGTACCGGGGAGCTGTTTTTT. Its translation is CSAPLAGVRTGELFF.

This clonotype was recorded at least ten times. The chain is built from TRBV18 and TRBJ2-1; possible D gene TRBD2, 6 bases. The V gene's germline CDR1 is KGHSH and CDR2 LQKENI. The V and J ends lost 3 bases and 3 bases respectively, with 12 bases between them. CDR3 length: 15 residues. DNA for the CDR3: TGTGCCAGCTCACCTGTCGCGGGAATCTACAATGAGCAGTTCTTC. It specifies CASSPVAGIYNEQFF. The variable domain in full, completed from reference TRBV18 and TRBJ2-1, reads NAGVMQNPRHLVRRRGQEARLRCSPMKGHSHVYWYRQLPEEGLKFMVYLQKENIIDESGMPKERFSAEFPKEGPSILRIQQVVRGDSAAYFCASSPVAGIYNEQFFGPGTRLTVL.

This clonotype was seen repeatedly, ten times or more. The chain uses TRBV4-2 and TRBJ2-7; D remains ambiguous. Germline CDR1 reads LGHNA; CDR2 reads YNFKEQ. V lost 0 bases and J lost 0, with 9 bases in between. This CDR3 comprises 15 residues. CDR3 amino acids: CASSQDPTSSYEQYF. CDR3 in DNA: TGTGCCAGCAGCCAAGATCCTACCTCCTCCTACGAGCAGTACTTC.

The chain employs TRBV6-5 and TRBJ1-6, with D maybe TRBD1 (5 bases). V lost 2 bases and J 13 bases, leaving 9 bases between the germline ends. Per the germline V gene, CDR1 is MNHEY and CDR2 is SVGAGI. There are 12 residues in the CDR3. The CDR3 region has the DNA TGTGCCAGCAGTTACGGGGGTGGGCCCCTCCACTTT. Protein product: CASSYGGGPLHF.

This clonotype occurred many times. The genes are TRBV11-1 and TRBJ2-4; TRBD1 might be the D (6 bases). Trimming left V 2 bases short and J 1 base short, with 21 bases between. This CDR3 contains 19 residues. Germline CDR1 is SGHAT and CDR2 is FQDESV (reference sequence). CDR3 region: CASSLTHHRERSAKNIQYF. For the CDR3, the DNA is TGTGCCAGCAGCTTAACCCACCACAGGGAGCGATCGGCCAAAAACATTCAGTACTTC.

At least ten counts were recorded for this clonotype. The V and J genes are TRBV6-1 and TRBJ2-3; D possibly matches TRBD1 or TRBD2 (6 bases each). Trimming pared 6 bases from V and 5 bases from J, leaving 15 bases between. The CDR3 covers 14 residues. Germline V CDR1 and CDR2: MNHNS, SASEGT. CDR3 sequence: CASSQPKGGDTQYF. In DNA form, the CDR3 reads TGTGCCAGCAGCCAGCCTAAGGGGGGAGATACGCAGTATTTT.

Concerning this clonotype itself: A read error may be the cause here, since a much bigger clone is one base away. This chain connects TRBV7-3 to TRBJ2-2; TRBD1 matches at 7 bases. CDR1 and CDR2 (germline): SGHTA, FQGTGA. CDR3 size: 18 residues. The CDR3 DNA reads TGTGCCCGCAGCTTAAGAGTAGGGGGCGACGCGAACACCGGGGAGCTGTTTTTT. It yields the protein CARSLRVGGDANTGELFF.

In this sample, this clonotype turned up many times. The chain has TRBV7-9 and TRBJ2-5; no definite D call. The CDR3 extends over 14 amino acids. Germline V CDR1 and CDR2: SEHNR, FQNEAQ (reference sequence). Trimming took off 5 bases at V and 5 bases at J, with 15 bases between the two ends. CDR3 nucleotide sequence: TGTGCCAGCAGCCCAGACACAGTAATCGAGACCCAGTACTTC. This encodes CASSPDTVIETQYF.

This clonotype was counted many times. The rearrangement joins TRBV3-1 to TRBJ2-7, with 9 bases fitting TRBD2. CDR1 and CDR2 from the germline V gene are LGHDT and YNNKEL (reference sequence). With 0 bases clipped from V and 2 bases from J, the junction kept 5 bases outside the gene matches. The CDR3 length is 16 residues. The CDR3 DNA reads as TGTGCCAGCAGCCAAGATCAGGTAGCGGGGGCCTACGAGCAGTACTTC. Translated, it gives CASSQDQVAGAYEQYF.

For this clonotype: This may be a read error: a much more frequent sequence differs by one nucleotide. This chain connects TRBV3-1 to TRBJ1-1, with 7 bases lining up with TRBD1. The V segment lost 5 bases and the J segment 1 base; nucleotides outside the gene matches: 7. The germline CDR1 and CDR2 sequences are LGHDT and YNNKEL (reference sequence). The CDR3 length is 15 residues. CDR3 loop: CASSNEWTGNTEAFF. CDR3 sequence (DNA): TGTGCCAGCAGCAACGAATGGACAGGGAACACTGAAGCTTTCTTT.

This clonotype was seen ten or more times. V is TRBV7-2 and J is TRBJ2-5; no clear D gene. This CDR3 is built from 11 residues. From germline, CDR1 is SGHTA and CDR2 FQGNSA. V was cut by 5 bases and J by 1 base, with 2 bases left in between. The CDR3 DNA reads as TGTGCCAGCAGCCGCCAAGAGACCCAGTACTTC. This translates into CASSRQETQYF.

On this clonotype: Given a much more abundant clone one base away, this may be a read error. The rearrangement uses TRBV5-1 and TRBJ2-7; the D is unclear. There are 14 residues in the CDR3. CDR1 is SGHRS and CDR2 is YFSETQ in the germline V gene. Trimming took off 2 bases at V and 2 bases at J, with 11 bases between the two ends. The CDR3 is CASSFSISPYEQYF. In nucleotides, the CDR3 is TGCGCCAGCAGCTTTAGCATTAGCCCCTACGAGCAGTACTTC.

The sample holds many counts of this clonotype. The rearrangement joins TRBV20-1 to TRBJ2-1; maybe TRBD1 (6 bases). V was shortened by 6 bases and J by 2 bases, with 23 bases between the two germline ends. This CDR3 is 17 amino acids long. CDR1 and CDR2 from the germline V gene are DFQATT and SNEGSKA (reference sequence). CDR3 sequence: CSALPRTQGITYNEQFF. CDR3 sequence (DNA): TGCAGTGCCTTACCCCGGACCCAGGGGATAACCTACAATGAGCAGTTCTTC.

This clonotype was observed many times. The chain uses TRBV3-1 and TRBJ1-1, with 10 nucleotides matching TRBD1. Germline loops: CDR1 LGHDT, CDR2 YNNKEL (reference sequence). The CDR3 has 15 amino acids. V dropped 4 bases and J dropped 0; count of bases not matched to a gene: 2. This chain's CDR3 is CASSLGTGVNTEAFF. Written as DNA, the CDR3 is TGTGCCAGCAGCCTGGGGACAGGGGTGAACACTGAAGCTTTCTTT.

This clonotype appeared many times. The chain has TRBV10-3 and TRBJ2-1; 14 nucleotides agree with TRBD2. The germline gives CDR1 ENHRY, CDR2 SYGVKD. V shed 3 bases and J 0 bases; nucleotides not matched to a gene: 1. CDR3 length equals 17 residues. CDR3 nucleotide sequence: TGTGCCATCAGTGACGGACTAGCGGGAGGCTCCTACAATGAGCAGTTCTTC. Translation: CAISDGLAGGSYNEQFF.

This clonotype was counted a few times. This chain links TRBV6-2 or TRBV6-3 with TRBJ2-1, with 12 bases matching TRBD1. This CDR3 comprises 13 residues. J was trimmed by 9 bases and V by 6 bases; bases with no gene match: 3. CDR1 and CDR2 (germline): MNHEY, SVGEGT. The DNA for the CDR3 is TGTGCCAGCAGGGGGACAGGGGGCGGTGAGCAGTTCTTC. Its protein is CASRGTGGGEQFF.